This T cell receptor (beta chain) was retrieved from a study of regulatory T cells in long-lasting Graves disease. Background on the study: Less than 3 months of antithyroid drugs had been taken by newly diagnosed Graves' patients. Study-level points and caveats: There were preferences for TRBV28, TRBJ1-2 and TRBJ2-5 in persistent disease.

The time point here: newly diagnosed GD, antithyroid drugs for less than 3 months. Following extraction of RNA from PBMCs, that RNA was used to make the TCR library. This CDR3 is 15 amino acids long. Germline V gene lookup returns CDR1 SGHDN and CDR2 FVKESK. The V gene end was trimmed by 4 bases and the J gene end by 3 bases; junction bases not matched to a gene: 7. As regards this clonotype: Its antigen remains unknown.

Construction of the TCR beta libraries employed iRepertoire HTBI primers in conjunction with Arm-PCR of CDR3 regions. TCRdb passed the multiplex PCR reads through MiXCR, listing each CDR3 protein once. The sample shows approximately 490,000 distinct CDR3 sequences, 15% to 20% of them seen only once. This sample was shared with a second study, whose subject was T cells in Graves' hyperthyroidism and ophthalmopathy. In that study: Calling Graves' hyperthyroidism stable meant ophthalmopathy did not progress within 18 months. The HTBI primer set was used in a first-round RT-PCR of the TCR CDR3.

The input for sequencing was peripheral blood mononuclear cells (PBMCs), taken at new diagnosis, from a patient treated with antithyroid drugs. This chain connects TRBV14 to TRBJ2-3; 7 positions agree with TRBD2. This receptor was obtained from a man aged 35 to 55 with Graves disease. The CDR3 spells CASSLGGTGTDTQYF. CDR3 sequence (DNA): TGTGCCAGCAGCCTCGGGGGGACGGGGACAGATACGCAGTATTTT.